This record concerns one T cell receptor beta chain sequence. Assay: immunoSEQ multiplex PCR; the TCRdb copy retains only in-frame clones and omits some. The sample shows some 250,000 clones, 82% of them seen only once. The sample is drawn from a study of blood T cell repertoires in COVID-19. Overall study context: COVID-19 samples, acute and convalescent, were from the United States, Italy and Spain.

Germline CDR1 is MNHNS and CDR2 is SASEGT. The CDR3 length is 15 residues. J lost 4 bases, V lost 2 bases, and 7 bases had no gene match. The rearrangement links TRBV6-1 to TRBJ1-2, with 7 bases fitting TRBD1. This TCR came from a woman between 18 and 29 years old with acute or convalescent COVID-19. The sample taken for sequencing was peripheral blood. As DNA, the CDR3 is TGTGCCAGCAGTGAATTGGAGGGGGCGGGCTATGGCTACACCTTC. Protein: CASSELEGAGYGYTF.